A selection of T cell receptor beta chains follows, all from one sample in a study of OX40 agonist ivuxolimab in advanced cancers. Sequencing used immunoSEQ multiplex PCR; TCRdb keeps in-frame clones, though not all of them. Among roughly 86,000 clones listed, 92% were seen once. The material sequenced was CD4+ or CD8+ T cells sorted from blood, taken in a trial of the OX40 agonist ivuxolimab. These receptors originate from an adult with an advanced solid tumor such as melanoma, head and neck, liver or kidney cancer. CDR3s include the opening cysteine and the closing phenylalanine or tryptophan. D genes are given only for firm matches. Clone size is given for some rows only: seen once, a few or many times, or a class if the clone is expanded.

abundance | j_gene | v_gene | d_gene | CDR3nt | CDR3aa
- | TRBJ1-1 | TRBV5-1 | - | TGCGCCAGCAGCTTGCAGCGGGGGAACACTGAAGCTTTCTTT | CASSLQRGNTEAFF
- | TRBJ1-5 | TRBV25-1 | - | TGTGCCAGCAGCCAAACAGGGCCGGGCAATCAGCCCCAGCATTTT | CASSQTGPGNQPQHF
- | TRBJ2-7 | TRBV25-1 | - | TGTGCCAGCAGGGCGACAGGAGTCTCCTACGAGCAGTACTTC | CASRATGVSYEQYF
- | TRBJ1-6 | TRBV4-3 | - | TGCGCCACTGGCTCGGCCTCAAATTCACCCCTCCACTTT | CATGSASNSPLHF
- | TRBJ2-3 | TRBV7-2 | - | TGTGCCAGTACTAGCTCGGGAAACACAGATACGCAGTATTTT | CASTSSGNTDTQYF
- | TRBJ1-3 | TRBV18 | - | TGTGCCAGCTCACCACGAACAGTATCTGGAAACACCATATATTTT | CASSPRTVSGNTIYF
- | TRBJ1-3 | TRBV6-5 | TRBD1 | TGTGCCAGCAGTATTCGACAGGGGGCTGGAAACACCATATATTTT | CASSIRQGAGNTIYF
few | TRBJ1-2 | TRBV5-1 | - | TGCGCCAGCAGCTTGGGAGAGGGGGGTGGCTACACCTTC | CASSLGEGGGYTF
- | TRBJ2-6 | TRBV6-5 | - | TGTGCCAGCAGTTACTCAGGGGGCTCTGGGGCCAACGTCCTGACTTTC | CASSYSGGSGANVLTF
- | TRBJ2-5 | TRBV4-3 | - | TGCGCCAGCAGCCAAGATATAGGAGAGACCCAGTACTTC | CASSQDIGETQYF
- | TRBJ1-5 | TRBV27 | - | TGTGCCAGCAGTTTTGTCGCATATGGGGACCAGCCCCAGCATTTT | CASSFVAYGDQPQHF
- | TRBJ2-5 | TRBV5-1 | - | TGCGCCAGCAGCTTACTAGCTTCTCAAGAGACCCAGTACTTC | CASSLLASQETQYF
- | TRBJ2-2 | TRBV28 | - | TGTGCCAGCACCTTGAATAGGCCGAACACCGGGGAGCTGTTTTTT | CASTLNRPNTGELFF
once | TRBJ2-1 | TRBV5-1 | TRBD2 | TGCGCCAGCTCCCCGACTAGCGGTACTTACAATGAGCAGTTCTTC | CASSPTSGTYNEQFF
- | TRBJ2-7 | TRBV6-6 | TRBD1 | TGTGCCAGCAGTTACACAGGGGGCCCCTTGGGTGAGCAGTACTTC | CASSYTGGPLGEQYF
- | TRBJ2-2 | TRBV2 | TRBD2 | TGTGCCAGCAGGAGCGGGAGGGCGAACACCGGGGAGCTGTTTTTT | CASRSGRANTGELFF
- | TRBJ2-5 | TRBV5-1 | TRBD1 | TGCGCCAGCAGGAGACAGGGGTGGGAGACCCAGTACTTC | CASRRQGWETQYF
- | TRBJ1-1 | TRBV6-1 | - | TGTGCCAGCATCAAAGAACAGGCGGTAAGTGAAGCTTTCTTT | CASIKEQAVSEAFF
- | TRBJ2-7 | TRBV18 | TRBD1 | TGTGCCAGCTCACCAACAGGGGGCGAGCAGTACTTC | CASSPTGGEQYF
- | TRBJ2-7 | TRBV18 | TRBD1 | TGTGCCAGCTCACCGGCTGGGACAGGGGTGAAATACGAGCAGTACTTC | CASSPAGTGVKYEQYF
- | TRBJ2-3 | TRBV6-1 | - | TGTGCCAGCAGTGAACCGGTAAAGGATACGCAGTATTTT | CASSEPVKDTQYF
once | TRBJ1-5 | TRBV7-2 | - | TGTGCCAGCAGCCAAAGCGAGCAACCAGGGAATCAGCCCCAGCATTTT | CASSQSEQPGNQPQHF
- | TRBJ2-7 | TRBV5-1 | - | TGCGCCAGCAGCTTGGAGGGGCAATCCTCCTACGAGCAGTACTTC | CASSLEGQSSYEQYF
- | TRBJ2-4 | TRBV11-2 | - | TGTGCCAGCAGCTTATCCTTCGAAAACATTCAGTACTTC | CASSLSFENIQYF
- | TRBJ1-4 | TRBV27 | - | TGTGCCAGCAGTCCCACAGGGATGGCTAATGAAAAACTGTTTTTT | CASSPTGMANEKLFF
- | TRBJ2-3 | TRBV2 | TRBD2 | TGTGCCAGCAGTTTTGCGGGAGCGGGAGATACGCAGTATTTT | CASSFAGAGDTQYF
- | TRBJ2-1 | TRBV11-1 | - | TGTGCCAGCAGCTCCGGTGCAGGGGCCTCCTACAATGAGCAGTTCTTC | CASSSGAGASYNEQFF
- | TRBJ2-1 | TRBV2 | TRBD2 | TGTGCCAGCAGTGAGGGACTAGCTCTAGGGGGTGAGCAGTTCTTC | CASSEGLALGGEQFF
- | TRBJ1-2 | TRBV6-1 | TRBD1 | TGTGCCAGCAGTGAAGAGACCCGGGACAGATCTAACTATGGCTACACCTTC | CASSEETRDRSNYGYTF
- | TRBJ1-3 | TRBV2 | - | TGTGCCGGGGGGACGCAGGGTGGAAACACCATATATTTT | CAGGTQGGNTIYF
- | TRBJ2-5 | TRBV28 | TRBD1 | TGTGCCAGCAGTCTATGGGACAGCCAAGAGACCCAGTACTTC | CASSLWDSQETQYF